This TCR beta chain was observed in a study of shared clonotypes between healthy human individuals. Assay: immunoSEQ multiplex PCR; the TCRdb copy retains only in-frame clones and omits some. The data contain about 2.3 million clones, approximately 93% of them singletons. With 6 bases clipped from V and 2 bases from J, the junction kept 7 bases outside the gene matches. There are 15 residues in the CDR3. Germline V CDR1 and CDR2: MNHEY, SVGAGI. Material for sequencing was naive CD4+ T cells from PBMCs. Noted subset: CD45RA+ positively selected. The source of this sequence is a man younger than 35 in good health. Some clones in this sample may be carry-over from other donors' samples. V and J are TRBV6-5 and TRBJ2-1, with TRBD1 matching 7 bases. The CDR3 loop reads CASRQPGQTYNEQFF. The CDR3, as DNA: TGTGCCAGCAGGCAACCGGGACAGACCTACAATGAGCAGTTCTTC.